This TCR beta chain is from a study of CD8 T cells in Susac syndrome. CD8+ and CD4+ T cells circulating in blood were sequenced for TCR beta. CDR3 length: 17 residues. Germline-derived CDR1 and CDR2 are SEHNR and FQNEAQ (reference sequence). V lost 5 bases, J lost 4 bases, and 23 bases lay in between. An input of about 0.45 to 1 ug of RNA was subjected to reverse transcription using random hexamers. TCRdb fed the immunoSEQ multiplex PCR reads into MiXCR, producing one record per CDR3 protein. This table holds tens of thousands of distinct CDR3 sequences, 96% found once. Sequenced sample: CD4+ T cells from PBMCs. The chain uses TRBV7-9 and TRBJ1-2; D perhaps matches TRBD1 (6 bases). This receptor was obtained from a human donor with multiple sclerosis. CDR3 coding DNA: TGTGCCAGCAGCCCGGCAGATACAGGGAGGGGAGGCTATGGCTACACCTTC. Translation gives CASSPADTGRGGYGYTF.